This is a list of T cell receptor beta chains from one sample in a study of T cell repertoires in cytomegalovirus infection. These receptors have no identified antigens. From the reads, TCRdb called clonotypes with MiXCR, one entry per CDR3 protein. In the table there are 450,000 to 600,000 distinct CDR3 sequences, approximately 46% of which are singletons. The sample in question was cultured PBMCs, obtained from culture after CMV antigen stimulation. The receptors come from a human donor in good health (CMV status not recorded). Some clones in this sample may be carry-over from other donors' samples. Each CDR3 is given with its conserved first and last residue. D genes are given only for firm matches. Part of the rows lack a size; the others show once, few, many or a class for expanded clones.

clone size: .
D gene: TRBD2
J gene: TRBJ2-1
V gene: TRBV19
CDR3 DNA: TGTGCCAGTAAAGCGGGAGTCTATGAGCAGTTCTTC
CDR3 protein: CASKAGVYEQFF

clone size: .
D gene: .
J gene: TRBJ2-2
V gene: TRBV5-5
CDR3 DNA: TGTGCCAGCAGTTCAACCACAGGCTACGCGAACACCGGGGAGCTGTTTTTT
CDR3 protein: CASSSTTGYANTGELFF

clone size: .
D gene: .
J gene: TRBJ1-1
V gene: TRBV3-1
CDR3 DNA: TGTGCCAGCAGCCAAGATCAGGGGAGACCCGTAGGACGTGAAGCTTTCTTT
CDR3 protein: CASSQDQGRPVGREAFF

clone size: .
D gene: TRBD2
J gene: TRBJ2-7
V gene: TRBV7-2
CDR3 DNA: TGTGCCAGCAGCTTATGGGGTCGGGGGGGCGGGTACTTC
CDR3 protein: CASSLWGRGGGYF

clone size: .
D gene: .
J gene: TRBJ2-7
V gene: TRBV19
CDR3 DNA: TGTGCCAGTAGTATAGTGGGCAGCTCCTACGAGCAGTACTTC
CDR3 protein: CASSIVGSSYEQYF

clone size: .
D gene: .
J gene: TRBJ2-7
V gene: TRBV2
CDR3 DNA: TGTGCCAGCAGTGATCAGGGAGGCAGCTACGAGCAGTACTTC
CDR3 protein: CASSDQGGSYEQYF

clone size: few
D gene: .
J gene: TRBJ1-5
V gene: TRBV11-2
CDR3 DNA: TGTGCCAGCAGCTTAGCAGGGGATAGCAATCAGCCCCAGCATTTT
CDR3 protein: CASSLAGDSNQPQHF

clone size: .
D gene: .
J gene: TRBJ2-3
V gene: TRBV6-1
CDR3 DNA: TGTGCCAGCAGTCTTGCAGACCGACTGGCCCCATTAAGTACGCAGTATTTT
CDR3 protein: CASSLADRLAPLSTQYF

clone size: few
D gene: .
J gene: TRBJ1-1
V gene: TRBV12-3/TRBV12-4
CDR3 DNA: TGTGCCAGCAGTTACGCCCAGGGATCTGAAGCTTTCTTT
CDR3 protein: CASSYAQGSEAFF

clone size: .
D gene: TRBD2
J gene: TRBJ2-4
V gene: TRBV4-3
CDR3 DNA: TGCGCCAGCAGCCAAGGAGTACTAGCGGGAAGAAAAAACATTCAGTACTTC
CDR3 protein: CASSQGVLAGRKNIQYF

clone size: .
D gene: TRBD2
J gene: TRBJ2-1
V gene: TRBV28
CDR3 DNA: TGTGCCAGCAGTTTAAAACTTGGGACTAGGGGGATCAATGAGCAGTTCTTC
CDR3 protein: CASSLKLGTRGINEQFF

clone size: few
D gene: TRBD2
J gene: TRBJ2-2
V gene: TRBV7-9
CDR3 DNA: TGTGCCAGCAGCTTAAATGGAGCGGGAGAAGGGGAGCTGTTTTTT
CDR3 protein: CASSLNGAGEGELFF

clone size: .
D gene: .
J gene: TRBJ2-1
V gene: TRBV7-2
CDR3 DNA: TGTGCCAGCAGCCCCCAGGAGGGGGGGGGCAAGTTCTTC
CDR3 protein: CASSPQEGGGKFF

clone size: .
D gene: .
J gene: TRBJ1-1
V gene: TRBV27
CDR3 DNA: TGTGCCAGCAGTCGCCCGGGGGGCGGGGGGGAAGCTTTCTTT
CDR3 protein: CASSRPGGGGEAFF

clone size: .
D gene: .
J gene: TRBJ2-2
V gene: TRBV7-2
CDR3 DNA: TGTGCCAGCAGCGAGTCGGGACTGAGTAACGGGGAGCTGTTTTTT
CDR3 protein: CASSESGLSNGELFF

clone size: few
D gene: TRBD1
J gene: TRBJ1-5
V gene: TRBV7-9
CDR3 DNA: TGTGCCAGCAGCTTTACTCCGACAGGGGCGGGCAATCAGCCCCAGCATTTT
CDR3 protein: CASSFTPTGAGNQPQHF

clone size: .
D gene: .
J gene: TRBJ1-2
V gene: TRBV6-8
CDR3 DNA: TGTGCCAGCAGTTACTCGAGTAGAGTAGGTGGCTACACCTTC
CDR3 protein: CASSYSSRVGGYTF

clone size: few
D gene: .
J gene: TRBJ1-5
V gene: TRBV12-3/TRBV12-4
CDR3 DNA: TGTGCCAGCACGACACAGCTTAATCAGCCCCAGCATTTT
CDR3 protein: CASTTQLNQPQHF

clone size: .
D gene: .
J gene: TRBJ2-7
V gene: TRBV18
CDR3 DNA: TGTGCCAGCTCACCACCGAGTTCCCCCTACGAGCAGTACTTC
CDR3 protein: CASSPPSSPYEQYF

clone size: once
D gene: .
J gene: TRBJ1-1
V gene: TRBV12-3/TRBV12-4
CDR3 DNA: TGTGCCAGCAGTTTATTAGGGCCCGGCGGCACTGAAGCTTTCTTT
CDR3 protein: CASSLLGPGGTEAFF

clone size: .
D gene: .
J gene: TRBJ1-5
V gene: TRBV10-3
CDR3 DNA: TGTGCCATCAGTGGACAGATCAATCAGCCCCAGCATTTT
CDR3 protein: CAISGQINQPQHF

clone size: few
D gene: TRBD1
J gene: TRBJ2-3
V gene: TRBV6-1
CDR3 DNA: TGTGCCAGCAGTGAAGTGAGGACAGGGGGCGCAGATACGCAGTATTTT
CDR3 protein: CASSEVRTGGADTQYF

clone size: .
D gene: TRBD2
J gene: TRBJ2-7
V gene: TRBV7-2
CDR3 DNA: TGTGCCAGCAGCTGGACTAGCGGGAGGCCATCCTACGAGCAGTACTTC
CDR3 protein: CASSWTSGRPSYEQYF

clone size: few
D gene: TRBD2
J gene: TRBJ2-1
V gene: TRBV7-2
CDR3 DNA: TGTGCCAGCAGCGGACTAGCGGGGGGGGGGATCTCCTACAATGAGCAGTTCTTC
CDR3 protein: CASSGLAGGGISYNEQFF

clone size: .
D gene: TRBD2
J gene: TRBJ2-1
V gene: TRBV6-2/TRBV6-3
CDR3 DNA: TGTGCCAGCAGTTACAGACGGACTAGCGGGAACAATGAGCAGTTCTTC
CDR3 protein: CASSYRRTSGNNEQFF

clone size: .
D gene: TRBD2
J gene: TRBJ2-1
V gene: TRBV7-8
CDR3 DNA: TGTGCCAGCAGCCTCAGGGAGGGGCCTAGCTCCTACAATGAGCAGTTCTTC
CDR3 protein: CASSLREGPSSYNEQFF

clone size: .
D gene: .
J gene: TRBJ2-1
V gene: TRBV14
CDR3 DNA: TGTGCCAGCAGTCCCGCAGTTTGCTACAATGAGCAGTTCTTC
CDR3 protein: CASSPAVCYNEQFF

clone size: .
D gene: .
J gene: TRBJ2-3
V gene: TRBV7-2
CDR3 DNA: TGTGCCAGCAGCTTAATTGCCACCACAGATACGCAGTATTTT
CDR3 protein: CASSLIATTDTQYF

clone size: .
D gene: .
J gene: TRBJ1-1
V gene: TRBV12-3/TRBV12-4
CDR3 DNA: TGTGCCAGCAGTCCCAGCCCGGTGGGAGAAGCTTTCTTT
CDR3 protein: CASSPSPVGEAFF

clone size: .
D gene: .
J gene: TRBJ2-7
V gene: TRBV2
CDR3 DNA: TGTGCCAGCAGAGCGCCAGGGACTTCCTACGAGCAGTACTTC
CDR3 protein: CASRAPGTSYEQYF

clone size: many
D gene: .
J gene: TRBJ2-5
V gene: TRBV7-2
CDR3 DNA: TGTGCCAGCAGCTTCCGGACCCCAACGGAGACCCAGTACTTC
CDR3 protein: CASSFRTPTETQYF

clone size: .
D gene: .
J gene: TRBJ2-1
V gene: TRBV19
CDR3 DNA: TGTGCCAGTAGTATGTTGAGGTTTCCATACAATGAGCAGTTCTTC
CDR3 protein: CASSMLRFPYNEQFF

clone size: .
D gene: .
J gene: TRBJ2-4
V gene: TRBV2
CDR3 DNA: TGTGCCAGCAGTGAACAGGAGATCTTAGCCAAAAACATTCAGTACTTC
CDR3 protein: CASSEQEILAKNIQYF

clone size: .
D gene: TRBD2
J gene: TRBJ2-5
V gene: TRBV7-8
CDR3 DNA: TGTGCCAGCAGCTTTCGGGACTACCAGGAGACCCAGTACTTC
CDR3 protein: CASSFRDYQETQYF

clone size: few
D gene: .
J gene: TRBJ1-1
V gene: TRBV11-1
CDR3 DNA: TGTGCCAGCAGCTTAATAAGGGCTGCTGAAGCTTTCTTT
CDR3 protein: CASSLIRAAEAFF

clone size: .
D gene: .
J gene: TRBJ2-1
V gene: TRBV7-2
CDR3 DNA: TGTGCCAGCAGCCTATACGACAGTTTTCTTACCTACAATGAGCAGTTCTTC
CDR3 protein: CASSLYDSFLTYNEQFF

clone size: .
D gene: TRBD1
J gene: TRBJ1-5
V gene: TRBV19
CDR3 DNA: TGTGCCAGTAGTTGGGACAGGGGGAGTGATCAGCCCCAGCATTTT
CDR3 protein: CASSWDRGSDQPQHF

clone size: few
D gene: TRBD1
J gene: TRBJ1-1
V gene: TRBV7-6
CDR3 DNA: TGTGCCAGCAGCTTAGCATACAGGGGGGTGGCTGAAGCTTTCTTT
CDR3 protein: CASSLAYRGVAEAFF

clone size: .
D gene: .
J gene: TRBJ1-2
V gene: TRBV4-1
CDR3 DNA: TGCGCCAGCACCCCCGGCGGGGGGCGTCCCTCCTATGGCTACACCTTC
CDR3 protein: CASTPGGGRPSYGYTF

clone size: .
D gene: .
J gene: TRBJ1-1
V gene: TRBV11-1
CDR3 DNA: TGTGCCAGCAGCAAGAGGGCATTAGTAATGAACACTGAAGCTTTCTTT
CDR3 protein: CASSKRALVMNTEAFF

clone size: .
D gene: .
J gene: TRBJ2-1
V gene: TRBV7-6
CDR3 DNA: TGTGCCAGCAGCTTATTCGGCTCCCCCAATGAGCAGTTCTTC
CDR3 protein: CASSLFGSPNEQFF

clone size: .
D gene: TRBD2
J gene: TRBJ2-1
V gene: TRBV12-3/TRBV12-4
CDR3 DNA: TGTGCCAGCAGTTCCTTTCTAGCGGGAGGGCCCTCGTGGTCCTACAATGAGCAGTTCTTC
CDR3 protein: CASSSFLAGGPSWSYNEQFF

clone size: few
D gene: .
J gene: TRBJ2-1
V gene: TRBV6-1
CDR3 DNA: TGTGCCAGCAGTCCGGTCCGGCTTGTCAATGAGCAGTTCTTC
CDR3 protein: CASSPVRLVNEQFF

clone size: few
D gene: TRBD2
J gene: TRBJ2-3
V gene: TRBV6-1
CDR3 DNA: TGTGCCAGCAGTGCCTTAGCGGGAGCGGGGTCCGAAACGCAGTATTTT
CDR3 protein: CASSALAGAGSETQYF

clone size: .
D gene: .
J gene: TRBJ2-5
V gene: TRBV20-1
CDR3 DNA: TGCAGTACCGGGATTAGGGAGACCCAGTACTTC
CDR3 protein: CSTGIRETQYF

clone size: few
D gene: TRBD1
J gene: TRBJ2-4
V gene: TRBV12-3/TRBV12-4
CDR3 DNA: TGTGCCAGCAGTTGGACAGGAGACGCGAAAAACATTCAGTACTTC
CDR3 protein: CASSWTGDAKNIQYF

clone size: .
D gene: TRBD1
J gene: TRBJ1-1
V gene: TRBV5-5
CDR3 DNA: TGTGCCAGCAGCTTCAACCGGGACAGGACCCAGAACACTGAAGCTTTCTTT
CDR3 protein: CASSFNRDRTQNTEAFF

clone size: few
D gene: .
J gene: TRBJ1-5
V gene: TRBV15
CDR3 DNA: TGTGCCACCAGCAGAGATGATCAGCCCCAGCATTTT
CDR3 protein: CATSRDDQPQHF

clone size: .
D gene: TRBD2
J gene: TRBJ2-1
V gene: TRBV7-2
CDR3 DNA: TGTGCCAGCAGCTTAATAATCGGGGGGGCGGAGCAGTTCTTC
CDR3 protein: CASSLIIGGAEQFF

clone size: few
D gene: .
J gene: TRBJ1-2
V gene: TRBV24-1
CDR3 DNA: TGTGCCACCAGTGATGCGGACAGTAACTATGGCTACACCTTC
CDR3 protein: CATSDADSNYGYTF

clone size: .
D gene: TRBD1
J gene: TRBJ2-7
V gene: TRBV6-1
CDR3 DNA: TGTGCCAGCCGTATCGGACAGGCCTACGAGCAGTACTTC
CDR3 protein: CASRIGQAYEQYF

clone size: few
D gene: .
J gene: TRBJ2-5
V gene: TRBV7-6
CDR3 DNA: TGTGCCAGCAGCTTAGGTCTGCTCGCCGTGGAGACCCAGTACTTC
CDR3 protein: CASSLGLLAVETQYF

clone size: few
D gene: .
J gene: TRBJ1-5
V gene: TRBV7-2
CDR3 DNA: TGTGCCAGCTCCTGGGGACCCCTTCAGCCCCAGCATTTT
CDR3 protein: CASSWGPLQPQHF

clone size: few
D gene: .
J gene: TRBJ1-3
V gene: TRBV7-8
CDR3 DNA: TGTGCCAGCAGTGTAGGGACCAGCTCTGGAAACACCATATATTTT
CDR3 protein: CASSVGTSSGNTIYF

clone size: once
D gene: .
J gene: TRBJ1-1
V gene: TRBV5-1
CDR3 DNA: TGCGCCAGCAGCTTGGCGGGGGCAGCGAACACTGAAGCTTTCTTT
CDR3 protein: CASSLAGAANTEAFF

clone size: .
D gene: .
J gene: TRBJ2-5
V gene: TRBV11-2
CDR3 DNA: TGTGCCAGCAGCCCACATCTGGGCCAAGAGACCCAGTACTTC
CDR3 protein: CASSPHLGQETQYF

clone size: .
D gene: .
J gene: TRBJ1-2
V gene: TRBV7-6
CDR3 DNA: TGTGCCAGCAGCCTCATGGGAAACTATGGCTACACCTTC
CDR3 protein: CASSLMGNYGYTF